What follows is one TCR beta chain and its context. Its specificity is not known. The length of the CDR3 is 16 residues. Germline V gives CDR1 SGHAT, CDR2 FQNNGV. The trim removed 0 bases at V and 7 bases at J, leaving 3 bases unmatched. This sample is part of a study of PD-1 blockade in classical Hodgkin lymphoma. Profiled with immunoSEQ multiplex PCR; TCRdb holds only in-frame clones, not every one. The sample lists several thousand clones, over 60% occurring once. Time point noted: cycle 4 day 1 (C4D1), after about 6 weeks of nivolumab. Every single patient, without exception, relapsed after autologous stem cell transplantation, and brentuximab vedotin exposure varied. The best responses consisted of complete response, partial response or progressive disease. Study conclusions and caveats: The drivers behind the repertoire differences, possibly disease activity or prior therapy, remain undefined. Before treatment, TCR diversity in newly diagnosed patients was reportedly lower than in healthy donors.

The source of this sequence is a human donor with classical Hodgkin lymphoma. The J gene is TRBJ2-2, the V gene TRBV11-2; TRBD2 matches 12 bases. Sequenced here: peripheral blood mononuclear cells (PBMCs), sampled before the fourth cycle of nivolumab. The CDR3 nucleotides are TGTGCCAGCAGCTTAGATACTAGCGGGAGGATCGGGGAGCTGTTTTTT. Protein sequence: CASSLDTSGRIGELFF.